The rows below give T cell receptor beta chains drawn from one sample of a study of OX40 agonist ivuxolimab in advanced cancers. Profiling relied on immunoSEQ multiplex PCR, and the TCRdb table lists in-frame clones only, not all of them. In the table there are about 76,000 clones, around 86% of which are singletons. The sequencing used CD4+ or CD8+ T cells sorted from blood, collected in a trial of the OX40 agonist ivuxolimab. The receptors stem from an adult with an advanced solid tumor such as melanoma, head and neck, liver or kidney cancer. Both conserved end residues are part of each CDR3. D genes are given only for firm matches. Some rows have no size entry. The others give once, few or many, or a class for an expanded clone.

clone size	V gene	J gene	D gene	CDR3 protein	CDR3 DNA
-	TRBV6-5	TRBJ2-7	TRBD1	CASSYGQGAYEQYF	TGTGCCAGCAGTTACGGACAGGGCGCGTACGAGCAGTACTTC
-	TRBV5-1	TRBJ2-7	-	CASSLAGANEQYF	TGCGCCAGCAGCTTGGCCGGGGCGAACGAGCAGTACTTC
-	TRBV11-2	TRBJ1-5	-	CASSLDPKSPQHF	TGTGCCAGCAGCTTAGATCCGAAGTCACCCCAGCATTTT
-	TRBV7-2	TRBJ2-5	TRBD1	CASSLGYRGQGETQYF	TGTGCCAGCAGCTTAGGCTACAGGGGGCAGGGGGAGACCCAGTACTTC
few	TRBV6-1	TRBJ1-6	-	CASGGFGANSPLHF	TGTGCCAGCGGGGGATTTGGGGCAAATTCACCCCTCCACTTT
-	TRBV21-1	TRBJ2-7	-	CASSKVAESSYEQYF	TGTGCCAGCAGCAAAGTGGCAGAGAGCTCCTACGAGCAGTACTTC
-	TRBV6-5	TRBJ2-7	TRBD1	CASSYSGQGAYEQYF	TGTGCCAGCAGTTACTCGGGACAGGGGGCCTACGAGCAGTACTTC
-	TRBV6-5	TRBJ2-3	TRBD2	CASKGGGWTDTQYF	TGTGCCAGCAAGGGCGGGGGATGGACAGATACGCAGTATTTT
-	TRBV5-6	TRBJ2-1	-	CASSFVYGGRYNEQFF	TGTGCCAGCAGCTTTGTTTACGGGGGGCGGTACAATGAGCAGTTCTTC
once	TRBV5-6	TRBJ2-5	TRBD2	CASSLELAGVETQYF	TGTGCCAGCAGCTTGGAACTAGCGGGAGTAGAGACCCAGTACTTC
-	TRBV5-1	TRBJ1-1	-	CASSSRENTEAFF	TGCGCCAGCAGCTCGCGGGAAAACACTGAAGCTTTCTTT
-	TRBV5-4	TRBJ1-6	-	CASSAGLSSYNSPLHF	TGTGCCAGCAGTGCGGGTCTAAGCTCCTATAATTCACCCCTCCACTTT
-	TRBV6-1	TRBJ2-5	-	CAGGTRNQETQYF	TGTGCCGGGGGGACGAGAAATCAAGAGACCCAGTACTTC
-	TRBV5-1	TRBJ1-4	-	CASSPDYRTSREKLFF	TGCGCCAGCAGCCCCGACTACAGGACTTCACGCGAAAAACTGTTTTTT
-	TRBV11-2	TRBJ2-3	TRBD1	CASSSYRGPDTQYF	TGTGCCAGCAGCTCATACAGGGGCCCAGATACGCAGTATTTT
-	TRBV5-1	TRBJ2-1	-	CASSLEGTYNEQFF	TGCGCCAGCAGCTTGGAGGGCACCTACAATGAGCAGTTCTTC
-	TRBV30	TRBJ2-5	-	CAWSVYEETQYF	TGTGCCTGGAGTGTATACGAAGAGACCCAGTACTTC
-	TRBV10-3	TRBJ2-2	-	CAISESRASTGELFF	TGTGCCATCAGTGAGTCGAGGGCCAGCACCGGGGAGCTGTTTTTT
once	TRBV7-2	TRBJ2-7	TRBD1	CASSFIVGTGTYEQYF	TGTGCCAGCAGCTTCATAGTCGGGACAGGGACCTACGAGCAGTACTTC
-	TRBV7-3	TRBJ2-3	-	CASSLMGRDTDTQYF	TGTGCCAGCAGCCTAATGGGCAGGGACACAGATACGCAGTATTTT
-	TRBV2	TRBJ2-5	TRBD1	CASSEYGQGAWETQYF	TGTGCCAGCAGTGAATACGGCCAGGGGGCGTGGGAGACCCAGTACTTC
-	TRBV5-1	TRBJ2-2	TRBD1	CASSVGQSRPGELFF	TGCGCCAGCAGCGTGGGACAGAGCAGGCCCGGGGAGCTGTTTTTT
-	TRBV18	TRBJ1-3	-	CASSPRLGNSGNTIYF	TGTGCCAGCTCACCACGCCTTGGGAACTCTGGAAACACCATATATTTT
-	TRBV27	TRBJ2-5	-	CASSLIGGKTQYF	TGTGCCAGCAGTTTAATAGGAGGGAAGACCCAGTACTTC
-	TRBV30	TRBJ2-5	TRBD1	CAWSVLRGETQYF	TGTGCCTGGAGTGTACTCAGGGGGGAGACCCAGTACTTC
-	TRBV6-5	TRBJ2-7	-	CASSPQTGSYEQYF	TGTGCCAGCAGTCCTCAAACAGGGAGCTACGAGCAGTACTTC
few	TRBV6-6	TRBJ2-5	TRBD2	CASRLTSGTDETQYF	TGTGCCAGTCGGCTGACTAGCGGGACAGACGAGACCCAGTACTTC
-	TRBV6-1	TRBJ1-2	-	CASSGGRWANYGYTF	TGTGCCAGCAGTGGGGGGAGGTGGGCTAACTATGGCTACACCTTC
-	TRBV9	TRBJ1-2	TRBD1	CASSVGGQGALGYTF	TGTGCCAGCAGCGTAGGGGGACAGGGGGCCTTGGGCTACACCTTC
-	TRBV2	TRBJ1-1	-	CASRQQRKDTEAFF	TGTGCCAGCAGACAACAGAGGAAGGACACTGAAGCTTTCTTT
-	TRBV6-6	TRBJ1-1	TRBD1	CASSYFGQGGDTEAFF	TGTGCCAGCAGTTACTTCGGACAGGGAGGGGACACTGAAGCTTTCTTT
once	TRBV11-3	TRBJ1-1	-	CASSSSVDTEAFF	TGTGCCAGCAGCTCCTCAGTGGACACTGAAGCTTTCTTT
-	TRBV5-1	TRBJ1-1	-	CASSGSGMGTEAFF	TGCGCCAGCAGCGGGTCGGGGATGGGCACTGAAGCTTTCTTT
-	TRBV11-3	TRBJ2-3	TRBD1	CASSPRAGTATDTQYF	TGTGCCAGCAGCCCCAGGGCCGGGACAGCCACAGATACGCAGTATTTT
-	TRBV6-6	TRBJ1-3	-	CASSLQGTGNTIYF	TGTGCCAGCAGTCTGCAGGGGACTGGAAACACCATATATTTT
-	TRBV27	TRBJ2-3	-	CASSLVGAGHGDTQYF	TGTGCCAGCAGTTTGGTGGGGGCGGGGCACGGCGATACGCAGTATTTT
-	TRBV7-2	TRBJ1-2	TRBD1	CASSLGTTGEGYTF	TGTGCCAGCAGCTTAGGGACGACAGGGGAGGGCTACACCTTC
-	TRBV7-9	TRBJ1-1	-	CASIGENTEAFF	TGTGCCAGCATAGGAGAGAACACTGAAGCTTTCTTT
-	TRBV5-1	TRBJ2-6	-	CASTPTPGGANVLTF	TGCGCCAGCACCCCTACACCGGGGGGGGCCAACGTCCTGACTTTC
-	TRBV4-3	TRBJ1-5	TRBD1	CASSQDPGQGIQPQHF	TGCGCCAGCAGCCAAGATCCCGGACAGGGCATTCAGCCCCAGCATTTT
once	TRBV5-1	TRBJ1-2	TRBD1	CASTRDSMEDGYTF	TGCGCCAGCACTAGGGACAGCATGGAAGATGGCTACACCTTC
-	TRBV12-5	TRBJ1-4	-	CASGLEGGLAEKLFF	TGTGCTAGTGGACTGGAGGGGGGCTTAGCTGAAAAACTGTTTTTT